This TCR beta chain was retrieved from a study of graft-versus-host responses after intestinal transplantation. About the research overall: Recipients got multivisceral, liver-intestinal, or isolated intestinal transplants. Broader study findings: Early after transplant, HvG declines were associated with peak levels of circulating GvH clones. The authors found GvH clones in recipient marrow, some appearing first in ileum or blood. Subjects displaying graft-donor T cell macrochimerism possessed elevated graft-versus-host to host-versus-graft clonal ratios inside allografts.

Worth noting for this clone: Its antigen remains unknown.

Using immunoSEQ multiplex PCR, the repertoire was profiled, and TCRdb retains in-frame clones only, with some absent. Altogether about 20,000 clones are present, 86% being singletons, with the ten largest covering approximately 49%. Germline V gene sequence: CDR1 SNHLY, CDR2 FYNNEI. The germline V and J ends were trimmed by 3 bases and 7 bases, with 10 bases remaining between them. There are 13 residues in the CDR3. The sample consisted of bone marrow, taken just under 130 days after transplant. This receptor was taken from a human patient who received an intestinal transplant, so some T cells may come from the graft donor. This chain joins TRBV2 and TRBJ1-5; D gene unclear. The CDR3 DNA follows: TGTGCCAGCAGTGATGTCTTCTTGCAGCCCCAGCATTTT. Protein sequence: CASSDVFLQPQHF.